Presented here are 10 T cell receptor beta chains from one specimen sequenced in a study of T cells after yellow fever vaccination. One entry per CDR3 protein, called by TCRdb with MiXCR from the 5' RACE reads. The repertoire holds 600,000 to 750,000 distinct CDR3 sequences, over 9% seen once, with about 16% in the top ten. The sample consisted of PBMCs, taken on the day of the yellow fever booster vaccination. The source of these receptors is a man aged 25 to 45 who received the YFV17D yellow fever vaccine.

This clonotype was seen a handful of times. J is TRBJ2-7 and V is TRBV29-1; 10 bases match TRBD2. With 6 bases clipped from V and 5 bases from J, the junction kept 22 bases outside the gene matches. The CDR3 has 18 amino acids. Germline lookup yields CDR1 SQVTM and CDR2 ANQGSEA. DNA for the CDR3: TGCAGCGTCGCGGGGGGCTGGGGGGGTACTAGCGGGATCGACGAGCAGTACTTC. Its translation is CSVAGGWGGTSGIDEQYF.

This clonotype was seen a handful of times. This rearrangement joins TRBV7-2 to TRBJ2-5; perhaps TRBD2 as D (5 bases). This CDR3 spans 15 amino acids. Trimming pared 0 bases from V and 1 base from J, leaving 9 bases between. Germline CDR1 reads SGHTA; CDR2 reads FQGNSA. The CDR3 spells CASSLASVPQETQYF. In DNA, the CDR3 is TGTGCCAGCAGCTTAGCTAGCGTTCCCCAAGAGACCCAGTACTTC.

The V gene is TRBV3-1, the J gene TRBJ2-5; no reliable D call. The CDR3 is 12 amino acids. Germline V gene sequence: CDR1 LGHDT, CDR2 YNNKEL (reference sequence). V lost 3 bases and J 5 bases, leaving 7 bases between the germline ends. The CDR3 nucleotides read TGTGCCAGCAGCCACGACGGTGAGACCCAGTACTTC. It codes for CASSHDGETQYF.

DNA for the CDR3: TGTGCCAGCACCCAGACTAGAGCGCGAAGCTCCTACAATGAGCAGTTCTTC. Protein: CASTQTRARSSYNEQFF. The chain has TRBV6-2 or TRBV6-3 and TRBJ2-1, with a possible D match to TRBD2 (6 bases). The V end was cut by 7 bases, the J end by 0 bases, with 19 bases between. This CDR3 comprises 17 residues. Germline V gene sequence: CDR1 MNHEY, CDR2 SVGEGT.

This clonotype was detected a few times. This sequence joins TRBV12-3 or TRBV12-4 and TRBJ2-7, with D possibly matching TRBD1 (5 bases). The CDR3 covers 15 residues. Deletions cut 6 bases from V and 0 bases from J, with 15 bases between. CDR3 nucleotides: TGTGCCAGCAGCGACGGTTACAGGAGCTCCTACGAGCAGTACTTC. Translating gives CASSDGYRSSYEQYF.

This clonotype was observed at least ten times. The V call is TRBV7-9, the J call TRBJ2-3; D gene unclear. This CDR3 has 12 residues. V lost 2 bases and J lost 5, with 5 bases in between. The germline CDR1 and CDR2 sequences are SEHNR and FQNEAQ (reference sequence). This CDR3 is CASSLIGDTQYF. CDR3 DNA: TGTGCCAGCAGCTTAATTGGAGATACGCAGTATTTT.

This clonotype was observed many times. The V gene is TRBV6-1, the J gene TRBJ2-1, with 8 bases aligning to TRBD2. The CDR3 length is 15 residues. Germline CDR1 and CDR2: MNHNS and SASEGT. The J segment lost 9 bases and the V segment lost 4 bases, leaving 11 bases of the junction unmatched. DNA of the CDR3: TGTGCCAGCAGTGTCGGGGGGGTGACAGCCAGTGAGCAGTTCTTC. It specifies CASSVGGVTASEQFF.

This clonotype showed up just a few times. The genes are TRBV20-1 and TRBJ2-4; no definite D call. The CDR3 has 14 residues. CDR1 and CDR2 (germline): DFQATT, SNEGSKA (reference sequence). Trimming shortened V by 0 bases and J by 8 bases, and 14 bases separated the two germline ends. CDR3 coding DNA: TGCAGTGCTAGAGATCCGAGACAATCGGACATTCAGTACTTC. It specifies CSARDPRQSDIQYF.

This chain connects TRBV20-1 to TRBJ2-7; D is perhaps TRBD2 (5 bases). CDR3 length: 14 residues. The germline CDR1 and CDR2 sequences are DFQATT and SNEGSKA (reference sequence). Trimming left V 1 base short and J 7 bases short, with 17 bases between. In DNA, the CDR3 is TGCAGTGCTAGAGTGGACTTATACGTACGTGAGCAGTACTTC. Protein: CSARVDLYVREQYF.

This clonotype has a handful of counts. The chain employs TRBV20-1 and TRBJ2-3, with TRBD2 matching over 8 bases. The CDR3 spans 15 residues. The germline V gene encodes CDR1 DFQATT and CDR2 SNEGSKA (reference sequence). The trim removed 0 bases at V and 4 bases at J, leaving 6 bases unmatched. CDR3 in amino acids: CSARDGREGADTQYF. The CDR3 DNA reads as TGCAGTGCTAGAGATGGACGGGAGGGGGCAGATACGCAGTATTTT.